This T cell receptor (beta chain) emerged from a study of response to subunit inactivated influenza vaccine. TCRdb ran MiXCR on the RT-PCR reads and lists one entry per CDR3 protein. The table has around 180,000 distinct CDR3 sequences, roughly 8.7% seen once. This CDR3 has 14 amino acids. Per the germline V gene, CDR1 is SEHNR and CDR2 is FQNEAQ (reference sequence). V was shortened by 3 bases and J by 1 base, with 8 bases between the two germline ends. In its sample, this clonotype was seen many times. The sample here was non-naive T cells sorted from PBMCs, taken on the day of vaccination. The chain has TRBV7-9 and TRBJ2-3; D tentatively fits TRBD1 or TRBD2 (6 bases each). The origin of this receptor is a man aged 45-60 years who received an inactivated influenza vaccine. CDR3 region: CASSFGGGTDTQYF. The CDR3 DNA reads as TGTGCCAGCAGCTTCGGGGGCGGCACAGATACGCAGTATTTT.